A selection of T cell receptor beta chains follows, all from one sample in a study of cytomegalovirus exposure and HLA in healthy donors. Produced via immunoSEQ multiplex PCR; TCRdb's table is partial and in-frame only. The sample lists hundreds of thousands of clones, roughly 83% occurring once. Sequenced input: PBMCs. The receptors were gathered from a woman younger than 30 in good health and CMV-seronegative. Each CDR3 is given with its conserved first and last residue. A D gene is named only where the DNA matches it firmly. Size values are once, few and many counts, or a class for expanded clones, and some rows have none.

d_call	clone_size	j_call	v_call	cdr3_aa	cdr3_nt
-	-	TRBJ1-2	TRBV9	CASTLGQTPYGYTF	TGTGCCAGCACGCTCGGACAGACTCCATATGGCTACACCTTC
-	-	TRBJ1-1	TRBV7-3	CASSWQGGTEAFF	TGTGCCAGCAGCTGGCAGGGAGGCACTGAAGCTTTCTTT
TRBD1	-	TRBJ2-7	TRBV6-5	CASSYSTGTGGYEQYF	TGTGCCAGCAGTTACTCTACTGGGACAGGGGGCTACGAGCAGTACTTC
-	-	TRBJ1-1	TRBV27	CASSAKGRILNTEAFF	TGTGCCAGCAGTGCTAAGGGACGGATTTTAAACACTGAAGCTTTCTTT
-	-	TRBJ2-5	TRBV19	CASSMGGSVGQYF	TGTGCCAGTAGTATGGGCGGATCCGTGGGCCAGTACTTC
TRBD2	-	TRBJ2-5	TRBV2	CASSVDLAGETQYF	TGTGCCAGCAGTGTAGATTTAGCGGGAGAGACCCAGTACTTC
TRBD1	-	TRBJ2-7	TRBV7-9	CASSITGTGGDEQYF	TGTGCCAGCAGCATAACCGGGACAGGGGGCGACGAGCAGTACTTC
-	-	TRBJ2-1	TRBV29-1	CSVLRSSYNEQFF	TGCAGCGTTCTCCGGAGCTCCTACAATGAGCAGTTCTTC
-	-	TRBJ2-5	TRBV28	CASSLRGGGFETQYF	TGTGCCAGCAGTTTGAGGGGAGGTGGGTTTGAGACCCAGTACTTC
-	-	TRBJ2-7	TRBV27	CASSAENTYEQYF	TGTGCCAGCAGCGCGGAGAATACCTACGAGCAGTACTTC
-	-	TRBJ1-2	TRBV28	CASSLRDYGYTF	TGTGCCAGCAGTTTACGGGACTATGGCTACACCTTC
-	-	TRBJ1-2	TRBV25-1	CASSEDGAPDYGYTF	TGTGCCAGCAGTGAAGACGGAGCCCCGGACTATGGCTACACCTTC
-	-	TRBJ2-7	TRBV4-1	CASSQDDSQGEEQYF	TGCGCCAGCAGCCAAGATGACTCACAGGGTGAGGAGCAGTACTTC
-	-	TRBJ2-2	TRBV9	CASSVDGGGTGELFF	TGTGCCAGCAGCGTAGACGGGGGCGGCACCGGGGAGCTGTTTTTT
TRBD1	-	TRBJ1-1	TRBV7-3	CASSFRQGTEAFF	TGTGCCAGCAGCTTTAGACAGGGGACTGAAGCTTTCTTT
TRBD2	-	TRBJ2-7	TRBV5-1	CASSLAVTSGAYEQYF	TGCGCCAGCAGCTTGGCCGTTACTAGCGGTGCCTACGAGCAGTACTTC
TRBD2	-	TRBJ2-1	TRBV5-1	CASSLALTSGSSYNEQFF	TGCGCCAGCAGCTTGGCCCTGACTAGCGGGAGCTCCTACAATGAGCAGTTCTTC
-	-	TRBJ1-1	TRBV9	CASSGTVNTEAFF	TGTGCCAGCAGTGGGACGGTGAACACTGAAGCTTTCTTT
TRBD1	-	TRBJ1-4	TRBV4-1	CASSLQAPGQLNEKLFF	TGCGCCAGCAGCCTCCAAGCCCCGGGACAGCTTAATGAAAAACTGTTTTTT
-	-	TRBJ1-1	TRBV28	CASSSNPANTEAFF	TGTGCCAGCAGTTCGAATCCCGCGAACACTGAAGCTTTCTTT
-	-	TRBJ1-6	TRBV18	CASSPMRVGNSPLHF	TGTGCCAGCTCACCAATGCGGGTCGGTAATTCACCCCTCCACTTT
-	-	TRBJ2-3	TRBV5-4	CASSLDRSSAPQYF	TGTGCCAGCAGCTTGGATCGTTCTAGTGCCCCGCAGTATTTT
TRBD1	-	TRBJ2-3	TRBV7-9	CASSSGQGAGDTQYF	TGTGCCAGCAGCTCGGGACAGGGGGCGGGGGATACGCAGTATTTT
TRBD1	-	TRBJ1-1	TRBV5-1	CASSPVGTALTEAFF	TGCGCCAGCAGCCCCGTGGGGACAGCTCTCACTGAAGCTTTCTTT
-	-	TRBJ1-3	TRBV6-1	CASSALGSGNTIYF	TGTGCCAGCAGTGCTCTTGGCTCTGGAAACACCATATATTTT
TRBD2	-	TRBJ2-1	TRBV11-2	CASSLRTSGDYNEQFF	TGTGCCAGCAGCTTGAGGACTAGCGGGGACTACAATGAGCAGTTCTTC
TRBD1	-	TRBJ1-2	TRBV5-1	CASSTTGVEYGYTF	TGCGCCAGCAGCACGACAGGGGTGGAATATGGCTACACCTTC
TRBD1	-	TRBJ2-7	TRBV5-1	CASSLAGTGFGEQYF	TGCGCCAGCAGCTTGGCCGGGACAGGGTTTGGCGAGCAGTACTTC
TRBD2	few	TRBJ2-7	TRBV27	CASSPRTSGTPSYEQYF	TGTGCCAGCAGTCCAAGGACTAGCGGGACCCCCTCCTACGAGCAGTACTTC
TRBD1	few	TRBJ1-5	TRBV27	CASSPLPGTGFNQPQHF	TGTGCCAGCAGTCCCCTTCCCGGGACAGGATTTAATCAGCCCCAGCATTTT
-	-	TRBJ1-5	TRBV2	CASKVTEDQPQHF	TGTGCCAGCAAAGTAACAGAGGATCAGCCCCAGCATTTT
-	-	TRBJ2-1	TRBV5-1	CASSYYGGATYEQFF	TGCGCCAGCAGCTATTATGGGGGGGCGACCTATGAGCAGTTCTTC
-	few	TRBJ1-1	TRBV7-8	CASSSQYTEAFF	TGTGCCAGCAGCTCACAGTACACTGAAGCTTTCTTT
TRBD2	once	TRBJ2-7	TRBV9	CASSPGGGEYEQYF	TGTGCCAGCAGCCCCGGGGGGGGCGAATACGAGCAGTACTTC
-	-	TRBJ2-2	TRBV5-1	CASSFPGTAGELFF	TGCGCCAGCAGCTTTCCCGGGACTGCCGGGGAGCTGTTTTTT
TRBD1	-	TRBJ2-2	TRBV6-5	CASKDREWTGELFF	TGTGCCAGCAAAGACAGGGAATGGACCGGGGAGCTGTTTTTT
TRBD1	-	TRBJ1-2	TRBV19	CASSARDRGLNGYGYTF	TGTGCCAGTAGTGCCCGGGACAGGGGGTTAAATGGCTATGGCTACACCTTC
TRBD2	-	TRBJ2-3	TRBV28	CASTQQLAGSQYF	TGTGCCAGCACCCAACAACTAGCGGGATCGCAGTATTTT
-	-	TRBJ1-2	TRBV5-4	CASSLTGSNYGYTF	TGTGCCAGCAGCCTGACGGGGTCTAACTATGGCTACACCTTC
-	-	TRBJ2-7	TRBV11-2	CASSPLRGNNEQYF	TGTGCCAGCAGCCCTTTGAGGGGGAACAACGAGCAGTACTTC
TRBD2	-	TRBJ2-7	TRBV6-5	CASTQGLAGAYEQYF	TGTGCCAGCACCCAAGGGCTAGCGGGTGCCTACGAGCAGTACTTC
-	-	TRBJ2-1	TRBV7-9	CASSPTQSSYNEQFF	TGTGCCAGCAGCCCTACCCAGAGCTCCTACAATGAGCAGTTCTTC
TRBD1	once	TRBJ2-3	TRBV9	CASSLGTATDTQYF	TGTGCCAGCAGCCTCGGGACAGCCACAGATACGCAGTATTTT
-	-	TRBJ1-2	TRBV9	CASSVSKTGAPNYGYTF	TGTGCCAGCAGCGTGAGCAAGACAGGTGCCCCCAACTATGGCTACACCTTC